This TCR beta chain was recorded in a study of blood T cell repertoires in COVID-19. For the study at large: The United States, Italy and Spain provided the acute and convalescent COVID-19 samples.

V gave up 0 bases and J gave up 7 bases, with 7 bases separating them. The CDR3 extends over 12 amino acids. Only in-frame clones appear in the TCRdb table, and some are missing; sequencing was by immunoSEQ multiplex PCR. This table has about 190,000 clones, 70% to 90% appearing once. V and J are TRBV23-1 and TRBJ2-7; tentatively, D is TRBD1 (6 bases). TRBV23-1 is treated as an ORF (open reading frame) with a function not yet certain. The source is a woman in her seventies with active or convalescent COVID-19. The sequenced sample was peripheral blood. Here the CDR3 DNA reads TGCGCCAGCAGTCAATCGAGGGGGGAGCAGTACTTC. This translates into CASSQSRGEQYF.